This T cell receptor beta chain was captured in a study of response to subunit inactivated influenza vaccine. Study-wide findings and caveats: It was suggested by the authors that few new T cells are recruited by each seasonal influenza vaccination.

The CDR3 sequence is 14 residues long. Unmatched junction bases numbered 6, after V lost 5 bases and J lost 2 bases. The germline V gene has CDR1 MNHNS and CDR2 SASEGT. TCRdb itself ran the RT-PCR reads through MiXCR, one entry per CDR3 protein. Of a few hundred thousand distinct CDR3 sequences detected, about 20% appear once; the ten largest clones hold 9% to 12%. This clonotype was counted between two and nine times. Antigen specificity is unknown. The sample was PBMCs from blood, taken approximately 20 months after vaccination. This receptor was obtained from a man aged 45 to 70 who received an inactivated influenza vaccine. This rearrangement joins TRBV6-1 to TRBJ2-7, with 7 bases identical to TRBD1. CDR3 DNA sequence: TGTGCCAGCAGTCCCAGGGGGTCTCCCTACGAGCAGTACTTC. Protein sequence: CASSPRGSPYEQYF.